Presented here are 3 T cell receptor beta chains from one specimen sequenced in a study of long-term antiretroviral therapy in people with HIV. With survey level as its setting, the immunoSEQ assay was v3.0. This table comes from immunoSEQ multiplex PCR, and its TCRdb copy is limited to in-frame clones, with some not included. The profile shows around 29,000 clones, 70% to 90% of them singletons. The starting material was unsorted PBMCs, obtained 1.1 years after starting antiretroviral therapy. The source of these receptors is a man between 18 and 35 years old with HIV.

J is TRBJ2-7 and V is TRBV6-5, with 7 bases identical to TRBD2. V was clipped by 2 bases and J by 1 base; unmatched bases: 5. This CDR3 spans 15 amino acids. Germline V CDR1 and CDR2: MNHEY, SVGAGI. As DNA, the CDR3 is TGTGCCAGCAGTTACGGGGTAGCGGGTTCCTACGAGCAGTACTTC. Translating gives CASSYGVAGSYEQYF.

The CDR3 nucleotides read TGTGCCAGCAGCCCCCTGGGGGGTCTCGACCAGCCCCAGCATTTT. This sequence encodes CASSPLGGLDQPQHF. The genes are TRBV11-3 and TRBJ1-5, with D perhaps matching TRBD1 (5 bases). Trimming pared 5 bases from V and 7 bases from J, leaving 18 bases between. This CDR3 spans 15 amino acids. Germline V gene lookup returns CDR1 SGHNT and CDR2 YENEEA.

This chain joins TRBV10-2 and TRBJ1-1; 9 positions match TRBD1. The CDR3 runs to 15 residues. Per the germline V gene, CDR1 is WSHSY and CDR2 is SAAADI. After removal of 3 bases from V and 3 bases from J, the junction contained 5 bases not matched to a gene. CDR3 in amino acids: CASSDPGQGDTEAFF. CDR3 in DNA: TGCGCCAGCAGTGACCCGGGACAGGGTGACACTGAAGCTTTCTTT.